The next 20 T cell receptor beta chains were all read from a single sample in a study of T cell responses to AZD1222 COVID-19 vaccine. Repertoires were generated with immunoSEQ multiplex PCR, while TCRdb's copy carries only in-frame clones and drops some. The sample holds more than 85,000 clones; about nine tenths are singletons and the top ten take roughly 2.7%. Sequencing was performed on peripheral blood, taken 28 days after the second AZD1222 dose. All receptors derive from an adult who received the AZD1222 COVID-19 vaccine.

The rearrangement joins TRBV6-2 or TRBV6-3 to TRBJ1-6; unclear D gene. CDR3 length: 15 amino acids. V lost 4 bases to trimming and J lost 7 bases, with 14 bases between them. Germline V gives CDR1 MNHEY, CDR2 SVGEGT. In nucleotides, the CDR3 is TGTGCCAGCAGTTTCGGACGGGAAGTGAATTCACCCCTCCACTTT. This gives the protein CASSFGREVNSPLHF.

The chain joins TRBV5-1 to TRBJ2-7, with TRBD1 matching 9 bases. The CDR3 totals 13 residues. V was clipped by 3 bases and J by 6 bases; unmatched bases: 4. Germline CDR1 is SGHRS and CDR2 is YFSETQ. The CDR3 here is CASSWTGAPEQYF. The CDR3, as DNA: TGCGCCAGCAGCTGGACAGGGGCCCCCGAGCAGTACTTC.

The chain joins TRBV4-2 to TRBJ1-2, with D possibly matching TRBD1 (6 bases). Germline values: CDR1 LGHNA, CDR2 YNFKEQ. Trimming left V 5 bases short and J 4 bases short, with 14 bases between. The CDR3 runs 14 residues. CDR3 in amino acids: CASSDYRDSYGYTF. The CDR3 region has the DNA TGTGCCAGCAGCGACTACAGGGACTCCTATGGCTACACCTTC.

The J gene is TRBJ2-2, the V gene TRBV3-1 (or the pseudogene TRBV3-2), with D perhaps TRBD2 (6 bases). Per germline, CDR1 LGHDT and CDR2 YNNKEL (reference sequence). The CDR3 sequence is 17 residues long. The V end was cut by 0 bases, the J end by 1 base, with 12 bases between. The CDR3 protein is CASSQDPSSENTGELFF. The CDR3 nucleotides read TGTGCCAGCAGCCAAGATCCGTCTAGCGAGAACACCGGGGAGCTGTTTTTT.

The chain couples TRBV10-1 to TRBJ1-3; maybe TRBD1 (6 bases). CDR1 WNHNN and CDR2 SYGVQD come from the germline V gene (reference sequence). V dropped 6 bases and J dropped 0 bases, with 6 bases sitting between them. The CDR3 sequence is 13 residues long. CDR3 sequence: CASRQGSGNTIYF. The CDR3, as DNA: TGCGCCAGCAGACAGGGCTCTGGAAACACCATATATTTT.

The V call is TRBV2, the J call TRBJ2-2, with a possible D match to TRBD2 (6 bases). V was pared by 8 bases and J by 1 base, with 14 bases between. Per germline, CDR1 SNHLY and CDR2 FYNNEI. CDR3 length equals 15 residues. The CDR3 region has the DNA TGTGCCAGCTCCCCCGGGACTTGGAACACCGGGGAGCTGTTTTTT. Encoded protein: CASSPGTWNTGELFF.

This rearrangement joins TRBV20-1 to TRBJ2-7, with 7 positions matching TRBD1. CDR3 length: 17 amino acids. The J segment lost 2 bases and the V segment lost 3 bases, leaving 16 bases of the junction unmatched. The germline V gene has CDR1 DFQATT and CDR2 SNEGSKA (reference sequence). The CDR3: CSASDRGPSGTAYEQYF. The CDR3 nucleotides are TGCAGTGCTAGTGATAGGGGGCCCTCCGGGACAGCCTACGAGCAGTACTTC.

In its sample, this clone was seen a few times. J is TRBJ1-2 and V is TRBV6-1; D is possibly TRBD1 (6 bases). V lost 4 bases, J lost 8 bases, and 23 bases lay in between. Germline V CDR1 and CDR2: MNHNS, SASEGT. The CDR3 is made up of 16 amino acids. This CDR3 is CASSVNRVRGLGGYTF. As DNA, the CDR3 is TGTGCCAGCAGTGTCAATCGTGTGCGGGGGCTGGGGGGCTACACCTTC.

The genes are TRBV6-5 and TRBJ1-3; TRBD1 agrees at 7 bases. V trimming: 5 bases; J trimming: 6 bases; junction bases outside the gene matches: 7. CDR1 and CDR2 (germline): MNHEY, SVGAGI. The CDR3 covers 14 residues. The CDR3 loop is CASSRDRVTNTIYF. In DNA form, the CDR3 reads TGTGCCAGCAGTCGTGACAGGGTGACAAACACCATATATTTT.

The chain joins TRBV19 to TRBJ1-5; possibly TRBD1 for D (5 bases). The V gene lost 5 bases and the J gene lost 0 bases, with 14 bases spanning the gap. Germline lookup yields CDR1 LNHDA and CDR2 SQIVND (reference sequence). This CDR3 comprises 16 residues. The CDR3 reads CASSGGPGYSNQPQHF. CDR3 DNA: TGTGCCAGTAGTGGGGGACCTGGCTATAGCAATCAGCCCCAGCATTTT.

This sequence joins TRBV5-1 and TRBJ2-7; the match to TRBD1 covers 8 bases. Germline lookup yields CDR1 SGHRS and CDR2 YFSETQ. The CDR3 runs 14 residues. Trimming removed 7 bases from V and 4 bases from J; junction bases left unmatched: 10. The CDR3 bases are TGCGCCAGCGCGACTGAAGACAGGGGTTACGAGCAGTACTTC. It specifies CASATEDRGYEQYF. Full variable domain (missing parts from reference TRBV5-1 and TRBJ2-7): KAGVTQTPRYLIKTRGQQVTLSCSPISGHRSVSWYQQTPGQGLQFLFEYFSETQRNKGNFPGRFSGRQFSNSRSEMNVSTLELGDSALYLCASATEDRGYEQYFGPGTRLTVT.

V is TRBV10-3 and J is TRBJ1-2; D is perhaps TRBD1 (6 bases). Germline assignment: CDR1 ENHRY and CDR2 SYGVKD. This CDR3 contains 20 residues. The V gene lost 0 bases and the J gene lost 0 bases, with 23 bases spanning the gap. This CDR3 reads CAISESQGLYMEGANYGYTF. CDR3 DNA: TGTGCCATCAGTGAGTCGCAAGGCTTGTATATGGAGGGGGCTAACTATGGCTACACCTTC.

The CDR3 coding sequence is TGTGCCAGCAGCCGGCAGGCCGAGCAGTACTTC. Translating it yields CASSRQAEQYF. This sequence joins TRBV3-1 (or the pseudogene TRBV3-2) and TRBJ2-7; D remains unclear. CDR1 LGHDT and CDR2 YNNKEL come from the germline V gene (reference sequence). This CDR3 is built from 11 residues. Trimming removed 4 bases from V and 6 bases from J, with 7 bases in between.

This sequence joins TRBV3-1 (or the pseudogene TRBV3-2) and TRBJ2-7; possibly TRBD1 or TRBD2 for D (5 bases each). The germline V and J ends were trimmed by 4 bases and 4 bases, with 5 bases remaining between them. CDR3 length: 11 residues. Germline CDR1 is LGHDT and CDR2 is YNNKEL (reference sequence). This CDR3 is CASSRGYEQYF. CDR3 DNA: TGTGCCAGCAGCCGGGGGTACGAGCAGTACTTC.

This chain joins TRBV4-1 and TRBJ1-6; TRBD1 matches at 11 bases. Looked up from germline, CDR1 is MGHRA and CDR2 is YSYEKL. J gave up 6 bases and V 2 bases, and 3 bases lay outside the gene matches. The CDR3 length is 16 residues. Here the CDR3 reads CASSQPDRGLNSPLHF. CDR3 DNA: TGCGCCAGCAGCCAACCGGACAGGGGGCTTAATTCACCCCTCCACTTT.

The CDR3 loop reads CASSSVATDYYGYTF. As DNA, the CDR3 is TGTGCCAGCAGCTCGGTGGCGACCGACTACTATGGCTACACCTTC. J is TRBJ1-2 and V is TRBV7-8; no reliable D call. The CDR3 consists of 15 residues. The ends were cut back, 4 bases at V and 3 bases at J, with 15 bases in the middle. In germline, CDR1 is SGHVS, CDR2 FQNEAQ.

The chain links TRBV19 to TRBJ2-7; 10 bases are shared with TRBD1. The germline V gene has CDR1 LNHDA and CDR2 SQIVND (reference sequence). Trimming cost V 9 bases and J 6 bases; bases outside gene matches: 8. The CDR3 covers 13 residues. The CDR3 DNA follows: TGTGCCAGCCAAGACAGGGGGCAAGGCGAGCAGTACTTC. It yields the protein CASQDRGQGEQYF.

This chain links TRBV6-5 with TRBJ1-6; D gene unclear. The CDR3 consists of 15 residues. From germline, CDR1 is MNHEY and CDR2 SVGAGI. V was pared by 6 bases and J by 4 bases, with 13 bases between. The DNA of the CDR3 is TGTGCCAGCAGCATGGAGACCGAGTATAATTCACCCCTCCACTTT. Translated: CASSMETEYNSPLHF.

This chain links TRBV14 with TRBJ2-7, with D possibly matching TRBD1 (6 bases). CDR1 SGHDN and CDR2 FVKESK come from the germline V gene. Trimming pared 1 base from V and 6 bases from J, leaving 10 bases between. The CDR3 contains 13 residues. CDR3: CASSQVGRGEQYF. Written as DNA, the CDR3 is TGTGCCAGCAGCCAAGTCGGCAGGGGCGAGCAGTACTTC.

This clone has only a few counts. This chain links TRBV7-9 with TRBJ1-1, with TRBD1 matching over 11 bases. Germline CDR1 and CDR2: SEHNR and FQNEAQ (reference sequence). The junction had 6 bases not matched to a gene; V was cut back by 5 bases and J by 7 bases. The CDR3 is made up of 14 amino acids. The DNA of the CDR3 is TGTGCCAGCAGCCCGCGGACAGGGGGCTATGAAGCTTTCTTT. Residues: CASSPRTGGYEAFF.